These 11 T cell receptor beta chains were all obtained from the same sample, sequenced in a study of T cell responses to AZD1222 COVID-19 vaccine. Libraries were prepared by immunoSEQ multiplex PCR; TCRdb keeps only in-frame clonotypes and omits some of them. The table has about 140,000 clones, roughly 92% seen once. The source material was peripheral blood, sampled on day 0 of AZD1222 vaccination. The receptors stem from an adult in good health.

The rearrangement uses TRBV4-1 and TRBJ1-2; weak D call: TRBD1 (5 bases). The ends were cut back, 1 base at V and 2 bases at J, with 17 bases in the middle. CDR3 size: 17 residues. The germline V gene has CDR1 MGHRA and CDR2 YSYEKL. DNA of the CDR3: TGCGCCAGCAGCCAAGGAGTTTCGGGGGGTCTGAACTATGGCTACACCTTC. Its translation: CASSQGVSGGLNYGYTF.

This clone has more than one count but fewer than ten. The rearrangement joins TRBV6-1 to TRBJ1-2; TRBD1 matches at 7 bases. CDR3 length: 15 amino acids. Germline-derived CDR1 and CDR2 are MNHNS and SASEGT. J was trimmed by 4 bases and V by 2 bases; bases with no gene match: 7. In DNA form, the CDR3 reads TGTGCCAGCAGTGAACAAGGACAGGCCCCCTATGGCTACACCTTC. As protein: CASSEQGQAPYGYTF.

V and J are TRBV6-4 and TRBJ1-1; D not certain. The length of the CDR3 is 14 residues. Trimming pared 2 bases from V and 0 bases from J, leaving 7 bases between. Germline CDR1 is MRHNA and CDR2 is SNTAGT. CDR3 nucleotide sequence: TGTGCCAGCAGTGACGGCGGGGTGAACACTGAAGCTTTCTTT. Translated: CASSDGGVNTEAFF.

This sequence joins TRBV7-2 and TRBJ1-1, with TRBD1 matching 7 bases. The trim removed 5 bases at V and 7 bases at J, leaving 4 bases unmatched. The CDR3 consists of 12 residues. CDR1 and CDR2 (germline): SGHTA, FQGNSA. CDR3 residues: CASSPGTDEAFF. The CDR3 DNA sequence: TGTGCCAGCAGCCCGGGGACAGATGAAGCTTTCTTT.

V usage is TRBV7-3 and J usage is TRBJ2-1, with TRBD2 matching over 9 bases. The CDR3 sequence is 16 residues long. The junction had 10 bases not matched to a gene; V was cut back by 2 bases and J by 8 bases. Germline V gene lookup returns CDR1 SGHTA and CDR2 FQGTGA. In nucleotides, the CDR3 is TGTGCCAGCAGCTTAGGCGGTCGCGGGAGGGCCGATGAGCAGTTCTTC. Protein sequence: CASSLGGRGRADEQFF.

The CDR3 bases are TGTGCCAGCAGCAAATCCTATGGGACAGGGCGAGGGTATGGCTACACCTTC. This codes for CASSKSYGTGRGYGYTF. The rearrangement links TRBV21-1 to TRBJ1-2; the listed D gene, TRBD1, was not tested against the DNA. TRBV21-1 is given as a pseudogene. This CDR3 region has 17 residues.

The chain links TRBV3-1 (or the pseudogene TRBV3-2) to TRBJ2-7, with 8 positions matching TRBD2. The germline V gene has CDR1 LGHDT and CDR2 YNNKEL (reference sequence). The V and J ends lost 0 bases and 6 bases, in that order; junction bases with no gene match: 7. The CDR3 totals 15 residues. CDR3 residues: CASSQDHVTSAEQYF. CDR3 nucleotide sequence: TGTGCCAGCAGCCAAGATCATGTGACTAGCGCCGAGCAGTACTTC.

The CDR3 spells CASSPTGRPNTEAFF. The CDR3 region has the DNA TGTGCCAGCTCACCGACGGGTCGCCCGAACACTGAAGCTTTCTTT. The gene calls are TRBV18 and TRBJ1-1; no reliable D call. Germline V gene sequence: CDR1 KGHSH, CDR2 LQKENI. V shed 3 bases and J shed 1 base, with 12 bases lying between them. The CDR3 is 15 amino acids.

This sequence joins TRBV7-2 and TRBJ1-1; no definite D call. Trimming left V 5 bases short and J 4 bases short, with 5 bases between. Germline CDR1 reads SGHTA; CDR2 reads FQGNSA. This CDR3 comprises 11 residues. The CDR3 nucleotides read TGTGCCAGCAGCGGGTTCACTGAAGCTTTCTTT. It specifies CASSGFTEAFF.

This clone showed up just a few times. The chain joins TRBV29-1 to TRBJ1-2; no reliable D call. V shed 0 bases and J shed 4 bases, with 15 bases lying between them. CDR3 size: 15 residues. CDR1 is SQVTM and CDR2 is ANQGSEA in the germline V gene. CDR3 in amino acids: CSVEDGRSFPYGYTF. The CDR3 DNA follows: TGCAGCGTTGAAGATGGACGGAGCTTCCCCTATGGCTACACCTTC. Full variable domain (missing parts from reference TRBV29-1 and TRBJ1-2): SAVISQKPSRDICQRGTSLTIQCQVDSQVTMMFWYRQQPGQSLTLIATANQGSEATYESGFVIDKFPISRPNLTFSTLTVSNMSPEDSSIYLCSVEDGRSFPYGYTFGSGTRLTVV.

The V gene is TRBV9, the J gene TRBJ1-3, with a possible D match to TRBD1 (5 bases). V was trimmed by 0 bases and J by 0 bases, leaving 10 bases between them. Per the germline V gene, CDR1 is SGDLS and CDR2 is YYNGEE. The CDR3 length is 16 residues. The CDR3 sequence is CASSVGDVRSGNTIYF. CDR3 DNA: TGTGCCAGCAGCGTAGGGGACGTCCGCTCTGGAAACACCATATATTTT.